Each of the 11 T cell receptor beta chains below was sequenced from the same sample in a study of blood T cells in healthy people across ages (dated by TCRdb to between 2015 and 2017). The library was produced with 5' RACE. Sequenced on an Illumina HiSeq 2500. A second about 7 to 12 cycle PCR used a sample-barcoded 5' primer and a J-beta primer mix. The raw public data were reprocessed by TCRdb itself: fastp quality trimming at Q25, MiXCR clonotype calling, in-frame beta chains only. Rows matching on CDR3 protein sequence are summarized as one entry with the most common DNA and genes. Across this sample there are about 830,000 distinct CDR3 sequences, with nearly 60% seen only once. The ten biggest clones cover roughly 22% of the sample. The sequencing input was blood. The origin of the receptors is a man aged 25-45 years in good health.

This clonotype was seen a few times. V gene TRBV6-2 or TRBV6-3 combines with J gene TRBJ2-6; weak D call: TRBD1 (5 bases). Trimming shortened V by 2 bases and J by 0 bases, and 17 bases separated the two germline ends. The CDR3 is made up of 19 amino acids. Germline values: CDR1 MNHEY, CDR2 SVGEGT. The CDR3 loop is CASSYLRAGPLSGANVLTF. The CDR3 DNA reads TGTGCCAGCAGTTACCTCAGGGCAGGGCCCCTCTCTGGGGCCAACGTCCTGACTTTC.

This clonotype showed up just once. The chain is built from TRBV12-3 or TRBV12-4 and TRBJ2-6; 7 bases fit TRBD2. V lost 3 bases to trimming and J lost 3 bases; unmatched junction nucleotides: 2. The CDR3 sequence is 15 residues long. CDR3 nucleotide sequence: TGTGCCAGCAGTTTTGGGGGGGGTGGGGCCAACGTCCTGACTTTC. Translated, it gives CASSFGGGGANVLTF.

The CDR3: CSARVSSSYEQFF. DNA of the CDR3: TGCAGTGCTAGAGTATCGTCAAGCTATGAGCAGTTCTTC. The rearrangement links TRBV20-1 to TRBJ2-1; unclear D gene. Germline loops: CDR1 DFQATT, CDR2 SNEGSKA (reference sequence). Trimming stripped 1 base from V and 8 bases from J, with 12 bases between. The CDR3 consists of 13 residues.

The rearrangement joins TRBV29-1 to TRBJ2-1; D not resolved. The CDR3 is made up of 13 amino acids. The germline V and J ends were trimmed by 6 bases and 7 bases, with 16 bases remaining between them. Germline CDR1 SQVTM, CDR2 ANQGSEA. DNA of the CDR3: TGCAGCGTCTCGGCCTCGGTGGGGAATGAGCAGTTCTTC. Its protein is CSVSASVGNEQFF.

This chain's CDR3 is CASRSLTGFNEQFF. As DNA, the CDR3 is TGTGCCAGCAGGAGCCTGACAGGGTTCAATGAGCAGTTCTTC. V gene TRBV12-3 or TRBV12-4 combines with J gene TRBJ2-1; 7 nucleotides line up with TRBD1. The CDR3 is 14 amino acids. V lost 6 bases to trimming and J lost 6 bases; unmatched junction nucleotides: 8.

The chain has TRBV5-1 and TRBJ2-7; D call uncertain. V was shortened by 4 bases and J by 4 bases, with 12 bases between the two germline ends. CDR3 length: 13 residues. Germline V lookup: CDR1 SGHRS, CDR2 YFSETQ. CDR3 sequence: CASSRSNPYEQYF. The CDR3 region has the DNA TGCGCCAGCAGCCGGTCTAATCCTTACGAGCAGTACTTC.

The chain couples TRBV20-1 to TRBJ2-5; a possible D gene is TRBD2 (6 bases). The CDR3 sequence is 14 residues long. The germline V and J ends were trimmed by 3 bases and 5 bases, with 16 bases remaining between them. The germline V gene encodes CDR1 DFQATT and CDR2 SNEGSKA (reference sequence). CDR3 protein: CSASPQEGRETQYF. CDR3 nucleotide sequence: TGCAGTGCTAGCCCCCAGGAGGGGAGGGAGACCCAGTACTTC.

The chain has TRBV2 and TRBJ2-3, with TRBD1 identical over 8 bases. Germline CDR1 reads SNHLY; CDR2 reads FYNNEI. The CDR3 spans 15 residues. The trim removed 4 bases at V and 6 bases at J, leaving 9 bases unmatched. The CDR3 region has the DNA TGTGCCAGCAGTGCGACCGGGACAGGTGGGGATACGCAGTATTTT. It translates to CASSATGTGGDTQYF.

V is TRBV5-1 and J is TRBJ1-4; unclear D gene. The V gene's germline CDR1 is SGHRS and CDR2 YFSETQ. The CDR3 is 15 residues long. V shed 0 bases and J shed 12 bases, with 18 bases lying between them. The CDR3 region is CASSLAGVPSEELFF. The CDR3 DNA reads as TGCGCCAGCAGCTTGGCTGGGGTCCCTTCGGAGGAACTGTTTTTT. The entire variable domain, with the rest obtained from reference TRBV5-1 and TRBJ1-4, is as follows: KAGVTQTPRYLIKTRGQQVTLSCSPISGHRSVSWYQQTPGQGLQFLFEYFSETQRNKGNFPGRFSGRQFSNSRSEMNVSTLELGDSALYLCASSLAGVPSEELFFGSGTQLSVL.

The rearrangement uses TRBV4-3 and TRBJ2-5; tentative D call: TRBD1 (5 bases). With the DNA end fitting TRBJ2-7 better, the J assignment may be wrong. CDR1 and CDR2 from the germline V gene are LGHNA and YSLEER. CDR3 length equals 15 residues. This CDR3 reads CASSLGAAPTYEQYF. The CDR3 DNA reads TGCGCCAGCAGCCTTGGGGCGGCACCTACCTACGAGCAGTACTTC.

This clonotype was picked up a small number of times. The rearrangement uses TRBV12-3 or TRBV12-4 and TRBJ2-3; 10 bases align to TRBD1. V lost 11 bases to trimming and J lost 6 bases; unmatched junction nucleotides: 8. The CDR3 extends over 13 amino acids. CDR3 in amino acids: CASRTGGLDTQYF. The CDR3 DNA reads as TGTGCCTCTCGGACAGGGGGTTTGGATACGCAGTATTTT.